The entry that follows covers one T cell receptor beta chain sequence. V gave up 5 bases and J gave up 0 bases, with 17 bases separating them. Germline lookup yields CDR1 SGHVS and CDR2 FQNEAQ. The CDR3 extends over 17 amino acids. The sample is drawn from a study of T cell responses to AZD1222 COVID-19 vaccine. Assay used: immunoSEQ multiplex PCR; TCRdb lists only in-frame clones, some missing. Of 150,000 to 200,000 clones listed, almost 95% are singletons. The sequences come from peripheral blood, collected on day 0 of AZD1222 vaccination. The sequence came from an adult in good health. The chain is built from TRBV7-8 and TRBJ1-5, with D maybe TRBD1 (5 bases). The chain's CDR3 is CASSPPGPLNSNQPQHF. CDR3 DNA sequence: TGTGCCAGCAGCCCCCCGGGACCGCTGAATAGCAATCAGCCCCAGCATTTT.